A selection of T cell receptor beta chains follows, all from one sample in a study of early T cells in non-severe SARS-CoV-2 infection. TCRdb fed the 5' RACE reads into MiXCR, producing one record per CDR3 protein. In the table there are about 60,000 distinct CDR3 sequences, roughly 5.9% of which are singletons. Specimen: whole blood. These receptors were collected from an adult who was a healthcare worker with PCR-confirmed SARS-CoV-2 infection or an uninfected control (not recorded which). The CDR3 runs from the conserved cysteine through the conserved F or W. Each record gives: V gene, J gene, clone size, D gene, CDR3 DNA, CDR3 protein. A D gene is named only where the DNA matches it firmly. Clone sizes are given selectively: once, few, many, or a class where the clone is expanded.

TRBV30	TRBJ2-4	many	TRBD2	TGTGCCTGGAAGGACGGGGGGTTGGTCGCCAAAAACATTCAGTACTTC	CAWKDGGLVAKNIQYF
TRBV2	TRBJ1-6	few	NA	TGTGCCAGCAGTGTAACAGGGAATTCACCCCTCCACTTT	CASSVTGNSPLHF
TRBV9	TRBJ2-5	many	NA	TGTGCCAGCAGCCCCCAGACGGGATCCGGGCCAGAGACCCAGTACTTC	CASSPQTGSGPETQYF
TRBV29-1	TRBJ1-2	many	NA	TGCAGCTCGAAGGGAGGGCCCTATGGCTACACCTTC	CSSKGGPYGYTF
TRBV2	TRBJ2-3	NA	NA	TGTGCCAGCAGTGAAGGGGGACTTTTCACAGATACGCAGTATTTT	CASSEGGLFTDTQYF
TRBV12-3/TRBV12-4	TRBJ2-7	many	NA	TGTGCCAGCAGATCCCGAAACGAGCAGTACTTC	CASRSRNEQYF
TRBV7-9	TRBJ2-7	NA	NA	TGTGCCAGCAGCTTAGGGATCCATCACGAGCAGTACTTC	CASSLGIHHEQYF
TRBV27	TRBJ2-3	many	NA	TGTGCCAGCAGTTTAGCGGGGCTGAACACAGATACGCAGTATTTT	CASSLAGLNTDTQYF
TRBV5-1	TRBJ1-6	many	NA	TGCGCCAGCAGCCTAGGGACGGACCATTCACCCCTCCACTTT	CASSLGTDHSPLHF
TRBV10-3	TRBJ2-7	NA	NA	TGTGCCATCTCCGAAGGCCTAGTTTCCCACGAGCAGTACTTC	CAISEGLVSHEQYF
TRBV7-9	TRBJ2-5	few	TRBD1	TGTGCCAGCAGCTTAGGCCAACAGGGGGCCGAAGAGACCCAGTACTTC	CASSLGQQGAEETQYF
TRBV4-3	TRBJ1-2	few	NA	TGCGCCAGCAGCCAAGATCCAGCAGGGGTATATGGCTACACCTTC	CASSQDPAGVYGYTF
TRBV20-1	TRBJ1-1	many	NA	TGCAGTGCTAGGGGGCCAGGGGTTTCGAAAACTGAAGCTTTCTTT	CSARGPGVSKTEAFF
TRBV20-1	TRBJ2-7	many	NA	TGCAGTGCTGTAATGGGTGGTTACCACGAGCAGTACTTC	CSAVMGGYHEQYF
TRBV6-1	TRBJ2-7	NA	NA	TGTGCCAGCAAAGGACGGGACTACGAGCAGTACTTC	CASKGRDYEQYF
TRBV6-1	TRBJ1-2	many	TRBD1	TGTGCCAGCAGTGGCGACAGGGGAAGGCACTATGGCTACACCTTC	CASSGDRGRHYGYTF
TRBV18	TRBJ1-4	many	NA	TGTGCCACCAACCAGGGAACTAATGAAAAACTGTTTTTT	CATNQGTNEKLFF
TRBV7-6	TRBJ2-7	NA	TRBD1	TGTGCCAGCAGCTCCATTCCCGGGACAGGGACTCTCGAGCAGTACTTC	CASSSIPGTGTLEQYF
TRBV15	TRBJ1-4	many	NA	TGTGCCACCAGCAGGGTGGGAGAAAAACTGTTTTTT	CATSRVGEKLFF
TRBV4-1	TRBJ2-6	NA	NA	TGCGCCAGCAGCCAAGAGAGTCGGACATCAAGTCGGTCTGGGGCCAACGTCCTGACTTTC	CASSQESRTSSRSGANVLTF
TRBV20-1	TRBJ2-2	many	TRBD2	TGCAGTGCTAGAAACCCTAGCGGGAACACCGGGGAGCTGTTTTTT	CSARNPSGNTGELFF
TRBV7-8	TRBJ1-6	many	TRBD1	TGTGCCAGCAGCGCGCGGACAGGGAGCTCCTATAATTCACCCCTCCACTTT	CASSARTGSSYNSPLHF
TRBV29-1	TRBJ1-2	many	NA	TGCAGCGTTAGTCAGGTTAATAACTATGGCTACACCTTC	CSVSQVNNYGYTF
TRBV7-2	TRBJ1-1	many	NA	TGTGCCAGCAGCTTGAACTTTAAGAACACTGAAGCTTTCTTT	CASSLNFKNTEAFF
TRBV5-6	TRBJ2-7	many	TRBD2	TGTGCCAGCAGCTTTGGAGCGGGGAGGGGCTACGAGCAGTACTTC	CASSFGAGRGYEQYF
TRBV9	TRBJ2-1	many	TRBD2	TGTGCCAGCAGCAGCGGGGGGGCCCGGAATGAGCAGTTCTTC	CASSSGGARNEQFF
TRBV29-1	TRBJ2-5	NA	TRBD2	TGCAGCCCTCTGGGGGGGAAGACCCAGTACTTC	CSPLGGKTQYF
TRBV7-6	TRBJ2-1	many	NA	TGTGCCAGCAGCCACCTCGGGGTCAATGAGCAGTTCTTC	CASSHLGVNEQFF
TRBV19	TRBJ2-3	many	TRBD1	TGTGCCAGTAGTACAGAGACAGGGACAGATACGCAGTATTTT	CASSTETGTDTQYF
TRBV4-1	TRBJ1-2	few	NA	TGCGCCAGCAGCCAAGATCGGCAGAACTATGGCTACACCTTC	CASSQDRQNYGYTF
TRBV29-1	TRBJ2-1	many	NA	TGCAGCGGGGCTGCAGGCGGTGAGCAGTTCTTC	CSGAAGGEQFF
TRBV29-1	TRBJ2-3	NA	NA	TGCAGCGTGCATGGCGGGGGCGCGATGGGTAATACGCAGTATTTT	CSVHGGGAMGNTQYF